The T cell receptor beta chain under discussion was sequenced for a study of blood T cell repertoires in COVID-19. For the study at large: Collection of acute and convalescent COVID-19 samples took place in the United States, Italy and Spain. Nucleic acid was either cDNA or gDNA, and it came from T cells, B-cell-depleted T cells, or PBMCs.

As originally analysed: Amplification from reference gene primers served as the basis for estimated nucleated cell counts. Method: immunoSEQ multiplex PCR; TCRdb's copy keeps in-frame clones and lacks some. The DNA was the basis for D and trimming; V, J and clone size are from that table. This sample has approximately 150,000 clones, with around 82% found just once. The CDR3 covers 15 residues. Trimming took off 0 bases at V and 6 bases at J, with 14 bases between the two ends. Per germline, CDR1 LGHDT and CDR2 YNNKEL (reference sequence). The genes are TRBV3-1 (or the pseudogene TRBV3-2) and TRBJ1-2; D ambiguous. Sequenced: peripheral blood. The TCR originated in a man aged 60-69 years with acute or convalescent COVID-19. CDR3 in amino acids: CASSQDAGLADGYTF. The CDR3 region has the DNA TGTGCCAGCAGCCAAGATGCGGGCCTCGCGGATGGCTACACCTTC.